The 22 T cell receptor beta chains below all came from one sample that was sequenced in a study of molecular identifiers for immune sequencing clone quantification. TCRdb reprocessed the PCR reads via MiXCR and lists one record per CDR3 protein. The table includes hundreds of thousands of distinct CDR3 sequences, about 25% detected once. The source material was naive CD8+ T cells from blood, with Jurkat cell RNA spiked in. Regarding subset: FACS-sorted CD8+CD4-CCR7+CD45RA+ naive T cells. These receptors all come from a human donor in good health. Some libraries in this study had Jurkat cell RNA spiked in.

This clonotype was picked up a small number of times. For the CDR3, the DNA is TGCGCCAGCAGTAACCCCCGGGACGGGCTGGTCGGGGAGCTGTTTTTT. Translation gives CASSNPRDGLVGELFF. This rearrangement joins TRBV10-2 to TRBJ2-2; D may match TRBD1 or TRBD2 (5 bases each). Between the trimmed V and J ends, which lost 5 bases and 7 bases, there was a span of 20 bases. CDR1 is WSHSY and CDR2 is SAAADI in the germline V gene. The CDR3 is 16 residues long.

The chain combines TRBV12-3 or TRBV12-4 with TRBJ2-4; 11 bases line up with TRBD1. The ends lost 0 bases at V and 6 bases at J; junction bases unmatched: 7. This CDR3 region has 17 residues. The CDR3 loop reads CASSLAFGQGAANIQYF. DNA for the CDR3: TGTGCCAGCAGTTTAGCATTTGGACAGGGGGCAGCAAACATTCAGTACTTC.

A few counts support this clonotype. The CDR3 bases are TGTGCCAGAAGTACAGGGGGCAACACCGGGGAGCTGTTTTTT. It encodes CARSTGGNTGELFF. V gene TRBV2 combines with J gene TRBJ2-2, with 9 bases aligning to TRBD1. Germline CDR1 and CDR2: SNHLY and FYNNEI. V lost 9 bases and J lost 2; bases outside the gene matches: 4. This CDR3 comprises 14 residues.

In its sample, this clonotype was seen many times. J is TRBJ2-3 and V is TRBV7-9; D remains unclear. V was pared by 3 bases and J by 2 bases, with 9 bases between. The CDR3 extends over 14 amino acids. Germline loops: CDR1 SEHNR, CDR2 FQNEAQ (reference sequence). The CDR3 nucleotides read TGTGCCAGCAGCTTTTTCAGCCACACAGATACGCAGTATTTT. Amino acids: CASSFFSHTDTQYF.

This clonotype was counted at least ten times. The rearrangement uses TRBV14 and TRBJ2-3; 10 nucleotides line up with TRBD2. Germline values: CDR1 SGHDN, CDR2 FVKESK. V dropped 5 bases and J dropped 2; count of bases not matched to a gene: 4. The CDR3 is 15 amino acids. CDR3 loop: CASSWTSGYTDTQYF. CDR3 coding DNA: TGTGCCAGCAGCTGGACTAGCGGTTACACAGATACGCAGTATTTT.

There are many counts of this clonotype. The rearrangement uses TRBV27 and TRBJ2-7, with a tentative D call TRBD1 (6 bases). The length of the CDR3 is 14 residues. From germline, CDR1 is MNHEY and CDR2 SMNVEV (reference sequence). V was pared by 3 bases and J by 2 bases, with 11 bases between. The CDR3, as DNA: TGTGCCAGCAGTTTCTCCACAGGGCCCTACGAGCAGTACTTC. Translated, it gives CASSFSTGPYEQYF.

The chain combines TRBV7-9 with TRBJ2-7, with a weak D call TRBD2 (5 bases). Germline CDR1 SEHNR, CDR2 FQNEAQ (reference sequence). The CDR3 has 11 amino acids. V was shortened by 6 bases and J by 7 bases, with 10 bases between the two germline ends. As DNA, the CDR3 is TGTGCCAGCAGTGGTGGGGAGGAGCAGTACTTC. Its protein is CASSGGEEQYF.

Concerning this clonotype: One base away lies a much larger clone, so this may be a sequencing read error. The chain joins TRBV4-3 to TRBJ1-1; possibly TRBD1 for D (5 bases). The germline V gene encodes CDR1 LGHNA and CDR2 YSLEER. The ends were cut back, 0 bases at V and 4 bases at J, with 12 bases in the middle. The length of the CDR3 is 15 residues. The CDR3 reads CASSQDRRGTTEAFF. The CDR3 DNA follows: TGCGCCAGCAGCCAAGATAGAAGGGGAACCACTGAAGCTTTCTTT.

This clonotype was found many times. This chain links TRBV6-2 or TRBV6-3 with TRBJ2-2; D unclear. Germline V gene data show CDR1 as MNHEY and CDR2 as SVGEGT. V was cut by 6 bases and J by 9 bases, with 23 bases left in between. CDR3 length: 16 residues. The CDR3 is CASSVSLPSLFWELFF. Written as DNA, the CDR3 is TGTGCCAGCAGCGTGTCGTTGCCTTCCCTTTTCTGGGAGCTGTTTTTT.

This clonotype has a handful of counts. J is TRBJ1-1 and V is TRBV15; the D gene is possibly TRBD1 (6 bases). From germline, CDR1 is LNHNV and CDR2 YYDKDF (reference sequence). The CDR3 contains 13 residues. Trimming removed 11 bases at V and 1 base at J, with 14 bases between. In nucleotides, the CDR3 is TGTGCCGCCCGGGACACCCCGAACACTGAAGCTTTCTTT. Residues: CAARDTPNTEAFF.

This clonotype occurred a few times. The V call is TRBV11-2, the J call TRBJ1-1; D not certain. CDR3 length: 15 residues. Trimming pared 5 bases from V and 1 base from J, leaving 14 bases between. Germline CDR1 reads SGHAT; CDR2 reads FQNNGV. This chain's CDR3 is CASSTRKEGNTEAFF. The CDR3 nucleotides are TGTGCCAGCAGCACACGAAAAGAGGGGAACACTGAAGCTTTCTTT.

In its sample, this clonotype was seen many times. The chain employs TRBV4-1 and TRBJ1-1; D is possibly TRBD1 (5 bases). The CDR3 loop spans 17 amino acids. From germline, CDR1 is MGHRA and CDR2 YSYEKL. V was cut by 1 base and J by 0 bases, with 15 bases left in between. The CDR3 reads CASSQVAGTAMNTEAFF. CDR3 bases: TGCGCCAGCAGCCAAGTCGCCGGGACGGCGATGAACACTGAAGCTTTCTTT.

The sample holds a few counts of this clonotype. V usage is TRBV28 and J usage is TRBJ1-5, with 10 bases identical to TRBD1. CDR1 is MDHEN, CDR2 SYDVKM, per germline. The CDR3 extends over 17 amino acids. V trimming: 5 bases; J trimming: 5 bases; junction bases outside the gene matches: 12. CDR3: CASSQPIYGTGDQPQHF. CDR3 nucleotide sequence: TGTGCCAGCAGTCAACCAATTTACGGGACAGGGGATCAGCCCCAGCATTTT.

V usage is TRBV12-3 or TRBV12-4 and J usage is TRBJ1-1; TRBD1 might be the D (6 bases). V lost 4 bases and J 0 bases, leaving 12 bases between the germline ends. This CDR3 comprises 15 residues. The CDR3 nucleotides read TGTGCCAGCAGTTCCCAGGGGAACTTGAACACTGAAGCTTTCTTT. It is translated as CASSSQGNLNTEAFF.

The sample holds a few counts of this clonotype. V and J are TRBV30 and TRBJ2-1; 9 bases are a match to TRBD2. After removal of 1 base from V and 2 bases from J, the junction contained 3 bases not matched to a gene. This CDR3 has 15 amino acids. The germline gives CDR1 GTSNPN, CDR2 SVGIG (reference sequence). The CDR3 protein is CAWSGAGGPYNEQFF. As DNA, the CDR3 is TGTGCCTGGAGTGGGGCGGGGGGGCCCTACAATGAGCAGTTCTTC.

This clonotype came up a few times. The chain recombines TRBV6-1 with TRBJ2-4; D uncertain. The CDR3 consists of 16 residues. Germline CDR1 and CDR2: MNHNS and SASEGT. Trimming stripped 6 bases from V and 6 bases from J, with 21 bases between. The CDR3 bases are TGTGCCAGCAGCGACCCTTTCGACATCCTGGGAAACATTCAGTACTTC. This encodes CASSDPFDILGNIQYF.

This clonotype was seen many times. The rearrangement uses TRBV19 and TRBJ1-5; D might be TRBD1 (6 bases). Trimming pared 4 bases from V and 2 bases from J, leaving 12 bases between. The CDR3 covers 15 residues. Germline V gene sequence: CDR1 LNHDA, CDR2 SQIVND (reference sequence). The CDR3 DNA reads as TGTGCCAGTAGTACCCGGACAGCTGGCAATCAGCCCCAGCATTTT. Translated: CASSTRTAGNQPQHF.

This clonotype has at least ten counts. The gene calls are TRBV9 and TRBJ2-2, with 12 bases that match TRBD2. The CDR3 extends over 18 amino acids. V trimming: 4 bases; J trimming: 1 base; junction bases outside the gene matches: 8. Germline V CDR1 and CDR2: SGDLS, YYNGEE. CDR3 amino acids: CASSLPRTSGVNTGELFF. In DNA, the CDR3 is TGTGCCAGCAGCCTCCCCCGGACTAGCGGGGTGAACACCGGGGAGCTGTTTTTT. Full variable domain (outside the CDR3, taken from reference TRBV9 and TRBJ2-2): DSGVTQTPKHLITATGQRVTLRCSPRSGDLSVYWYQQSLDQGLQFLIQYYNGEERAKGNILERFSAQQFPDLHSELNLSSLELGDSALYFCASSLPRTSGVNTGELFFGEGSRLTVL.

The V call is TRBV6-5, the J call TRBJ1-6; D is perhaps TRBD1 (5 bases). Deletions cut 5 bases from V and 0 bases from J, with 14 bases between. CDR1 and CDR2 (germline): MNHEY, SVGAGI. This CDR3 has 17 amino acids. CDR3 nucleotides: TGTGCCAGCAGTGAAAGACAGCGAAGCTCCTATAATTCACCCCTCCACTTT. Protein: CASSERQRSSYNSPLHF.

The chain joins TRBV6-2 or TRBV6-3 to TRBJ2-3; no clear D gene. CDR1 and CDR2 from the germline V gene are MNHEY and SVGEGT. This CDR3 has 12 residues. The germline V and J ends were trimmed by 5 bases and 10 bases, with 13 bases remaining between them. CDR3 sequence reads: CASSRLADAQYF. CDR3 coding DNA: TGTGCCAGCAGTCGCCTTGCGGATGCGCAGTATTTT.

The V and J genes are TRBV9 and TRBJ2-1; 10 positions agree with TRBD2. CDR1 and CDR2 from the germline V gene are SGDLS and YYNGEE. Trimming at V came to 3 bases and at J to 2 bases, leaving 11 bases not matched to a gene. The CDR3 has 18 residues. The CDR3 region has the DNA TGTGCCAGCAGCGCCCACTCTAGCGGGAGTAAAACCTACAATGAGCAGTTCTTC. Protein sequence: CASSAHSSGSKTYNEQFF.

A remark on this clonotype: Given a much more abundant clone one base away, this may be a read error. The chain links TRBV13 to TRBJ2-3, with 8 bases aligning to TRBD1. From germline, CDR1 is PRHDT and CDR2 FYEKMQ (reference sequence). Trimming took 4 bases from V and 2 from J; bases not matched to a gene: 8. The CDR3 runs 16 residues. The CDR3 reads CASSYSTGGNTDTQYF. Written as DNA, the CDR3 is TGTGCCAGCAGCTACAGCACAGGGGGAAACACAGATACGCAGTATTTT.